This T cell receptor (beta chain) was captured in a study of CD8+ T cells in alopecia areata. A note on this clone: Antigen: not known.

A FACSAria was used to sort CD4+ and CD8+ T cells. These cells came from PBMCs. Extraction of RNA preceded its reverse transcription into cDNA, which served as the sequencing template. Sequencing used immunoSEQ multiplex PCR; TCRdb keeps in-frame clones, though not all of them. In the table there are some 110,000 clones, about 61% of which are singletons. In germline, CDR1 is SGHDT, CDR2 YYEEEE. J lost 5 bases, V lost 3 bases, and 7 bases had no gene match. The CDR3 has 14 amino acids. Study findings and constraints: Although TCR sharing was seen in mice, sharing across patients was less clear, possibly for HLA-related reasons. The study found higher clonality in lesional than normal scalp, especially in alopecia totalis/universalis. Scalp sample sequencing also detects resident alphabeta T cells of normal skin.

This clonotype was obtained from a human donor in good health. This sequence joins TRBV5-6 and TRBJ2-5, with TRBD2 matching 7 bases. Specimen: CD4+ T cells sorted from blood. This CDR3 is CASSSPGGLETQYF. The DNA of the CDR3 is TGTGCCAGCAGCTCTCCGGGGGGTTTGGAGACCCAGTACTTC.